This T cell receptor (beta chain) emerged from a study of cytomegalovirus exposure and HLA in healthy donors. In the study overall: In an earlier analysis, 90 million to 130 million unique TCR beta sequences were found from about 179 million T cells.

PCR employed 60 Vbeta and 13 Jbeta primers. Assay used: immunoSEQ multiplex PCR; TCRdb lists only in-frame clones, some missing. The sample has over 150,000 clones, 70% to 85% seen once. Notes on this clone: Antigen unknown.

Whole-study findings and limits: It was shown in a later analysis that HLA-associated TCR beta chains were more clonally expanded than other, equally common chains. Despite most TCR sequences being rare, some public TCRs occurred in many donors. Common viral pathogens were later found to be apparently linked to several of the most significant clusters.

CDR1 SGHRS and CDR2 YFSETQ come from the germline V gene. V gave up 3 bases and J gave up 11 bases; unmatched junction bases: 13. The CDR3 is 14 amino acids. This TCR derives from a man in his forties in good health and CMV-seronegative. The V and J genes are TRBV5-1 and TRBJ1-1; TRBD1 matches 7 bases. Specimen: PBMCs. CDR3 residues: CASSSTGAPGTAFF. As DNA, the CDR3 is TGCGCCAGCAGCTCTACAGGGGCTCCGGGGACGGCTTTCTTT.